What follows are 21 T cell receptor beta chains derived from one specimen sequenced in a study of spatial heterogeneity in lung cancer. Via MiXCR, TCRdb re-called the 5' RACE reads, giving one row per CDR3 protein. The sample holds thousands of distinct CDR3 sequences, roughly 4.4% seen once. The sample's time point: sample taken at primary tumor resection. Unsorted tumor, nontumor lung tissue or cryopreserved PBMC supplied the whole RNA. The source was normal lung tissue next to the tumor, collected at surgery. Receptors were obtained from a female donor with early-stage non-small cell lung cancer.

Ten or more counts support this clonotype. The CDR3 nucleotides are TGTGCCAGCAGTGGGGGGGGCCCCGAGCAGTTCTTC. Its protein product is CASSGGGPEQFF. V and J are TRBV12-3 or TRBV12-4 and TRBJ2-1; the D gene is possibly TRBD2 (7 bases). Trimming stripped 5 bases from V and 10 bases from J, with 12 bases between. The CDR3 sequence is 12 residues long.

By sample share, this clonotype is medium-sized. The chain combines TRBV7-3 with TRBJ2-2; no clear D gene. The CDR3 runs to 18 residues. Germline CDR1 and CDR2: SGHTA and FQGTGA. Trimming left V 7 bases short and J 0 bases short, with 21 bases between. Here the CDR3 reads CASTSPPPRRPNTGELFF. In DNA, the CDR3 is TGTGCCAGCACTTCTCCCCCCCCCCGACGGCCGAACACCGGGGAGCTGTTTTTT.

By its share, this clonotype is medium-sized. CDR3: CASSLDQGAGEQYV. The CDR3 DNA sequence: TGTGCCAGCAGTTTAGATCAGGGGGCCGGCGAGCAGTACGTC. The chain couples TRBV28 to TRBJ2-7, with 8 bases that match TRBD1. Trimming cost V 2 bases and J 6 bases; bases outside gene matches: 6. Germline assignment: CDR1 MDHEN and CDR2 SYDVKM. The CDR3 runs 14 residues.

This clonotype was counted between two and nine times. The genes are TRBV20-1 and TRBJ2-5; TRBD2 might be the D (5 bases). CDR1 is DFQATT, CDR2 SNEGSKA, per germline (reference sequence). V lost 6 bases, J lost 1 base, and 18 bases lay in between. The CDR3 sequence is 15 residues long. DNA for the CDR3: TGCAGTGCGCCGGATAGCGAGCTACTCCAAGAGACCCAGTACTTC. Protein product: CSAPDSELLQETQYF.

This clonotype is classed as medium-sized (0.01 to 0.1%). V usage is TRBV12-3 or TRBV12-4 and J usage is TRBJ1-5; D uncertain. Trimming removed 4 bases from V and 2 bases from J, with 9 bases in between. The CDR3 length is 14 residues. CDR3 nucleotides: TGTGCCAGCAGTTGGGGTCCAGGCAATCAGCCCCAGCATTTT. Translated, it gives CASSWGPGNQPQHF.

This clonotype occurred many times. V usage is TRBV4-1 and J usage is TRBJ1-6; a possible D gene is TRBD1 (6 bases). The CDR3 runs 16 residues. CDR1 and CDR2 (germline): MGHRA, YSYEKL. With 0 bases removed from V and 7 bases from J, the gap between germline ends came to 13 bases. CDR3: CASSQDGTGLNSPLHF. The CDR3 DNA follows: TGCGCCAGCAGCCAAGATGGCACAGGGCTAAATTCACCCCTCCACTTT.

This clonotype is labeled medium-sized. The chain combines TRBV7-6 with TRBJ1-6, with TRBD1 as a possible D gene (5 bases). Germline V gene sequence: CDR1 SGHVS, CDR2 FNYEAQ. The CDR3 sequence is 14 residues long. The V end was cut by 5 bases, the J end by 7 bases, with 12 bases between. The CDR3 reads CASSRTQGNSPLHF. CDR3 DNA: TGTGCCAGCAGCCGAACCCAGGGAAATTCACCCCTCCACTTT.

This clonotype is medium-sized in the sample. The gene calls are TRBV29-1 and TRBJ1-2; D remains ambiguous. Per germline, CDR1 SQVTM and CDR2 ANQGSEA. The CDR3 contains 10 residues. V was clipped by 3 bases and J by 4 bases, with 3 bases between them. In DNA form, the CDR3 reads TGCAGCGTTGACAGCTATGGCTACACCTTC. It encodes CSVDSYGYTF.

This clonotype appeared many times. This chain's CDR3 is CALKVRLKSQETQYF. The CDR3 bases are TGTGCCCTAAAAGTGAGGCTAAAGTCCCAAGAGACCCAGTACTTC. The V and J genes are TRBV12-1 and TRBJ2-5. TRBV12-1 corresponds to a pseudogene. This CDR3 has 15 amino acids.

This clonotype showed up many times. The CDR3 spells CASKPPVGNTEAFF. For the CDR3, the DNA is TGTGCCAGCAAACCACCAGTGGGGAACACTGAAGCTTTCTTT. The chain joins TRBV9 to TRBJ1-1; D call uncertain. Trimming cost V 6 bases and J 1 base, with 13 bases left between them. Germline values: CDR1 SGDLS, CDR2 YYNGEE. There are 14 residues in the CDR3.

The chain joins TRBV2 to TRBJ1-3, with D unresolved. CDR3 length: 14 residues. Germline lookup yields CDR1 SNHLY and CDR2 FYNNEI. V shed 2 bases and J shed 0 bases, with 5 bases lying between them. The CDR3 sequence: CASSEWISGNTIYF. As DNA, the CDR3 is TGTGCCAGCAGTGAATGGATCTCTGGAAACACCATATATTTT.

This clonotype is labeled as medium-sized. The rearrangement links TRBV20-1 to TRBJ2-5, with 7 positions matching TRBD2. CDR3 size: 15 residues. J gave up 5 bases and V 3 bases, and 12 bases lay outside the gene matches. The germline V gene has CDR1 DFQATT and CDR2 SNEGSKA (reference sequence). The DNA of the CDR3 is TGCAGTGCTAGTAAGCGGGGAGGAGTACGGGAGACCCAGTACTTC. Translated: CSASKRGGVRETQYF.

By proportion, this clonotype is medium-sized. The chain has TRBV25-1 and TRBJ1-1; no definite D call. V dropped 3 bases and J dropped 6 bases, with 17 bases sitting between them. Germline CDR1 is MGHDK and CDR2 is SYGVNS. The CDR3 is 15 amino acids. CDR3 coding DNA: TGTGCCAGCAGTGAGACGAATACGGCAAGGGCTGAAGCTTTCTTT. Amino acids: CASSETNTARAEAFF.

This clonotype was picked up a small number of times. Given the absence of the conserved phenylalanine or tryptophan at the CDR3 end, a read error is likely. The chain is built from TRBV19 and TRBJ2-7; D is perhaps TRBD2 (5 bases). Germline V gene sequence: CDR1 LNHDA, CDR2 SQIVND (reference sequence). V dropped 4 bases and J dropped 3 bases, with 10 bases sitting between them. The CDR3 contains 13 residues. CDR3 nucleotides: TGTGCCAGTAGTAGGGGAGACAACTACGAGCAGTACTCC. Translated, it gives CASSRGDNYEQYS.

This clonotype has just a few counts. The chain links TRBV12-3 or TRBV12-4 to TRBJ2-5, with 11 bases identical to TRBD2. This CDR3 spans 14 amino acids. J was trimmed by 4 bases and V by 2 bases; bases with no gene match: 0. This chain's CDR3 is CASSLTSGRETQYF. The CDR3 DNA follows: TGTGCCAGCAGTTTAACTAGCGGGAGAGAGACCCAGTACTTC.

In its sample, this clonotype is medium-sized. The V and J genes are TRBV6-1 and TRBJ2-1; the match to TRBD1 covers 8 bases. CDR1 and CDR2 (germline): MNHNS, SASEGT. CDR3 size: 14 residues. V dropped 6 bases and J dropped 9; count of bases not matched to a gene: 10. CDR3 in DNA: TGTGCCAGCAGCCGGTCGGGACAGGCGGTTGAGCAGTTCTTC. Its protein product is CASSRSGQAVEQFF.

This clonotype is medium-sized in the sample. The V and J genes are TRBV28 and TRBJ2-7; 10 positions agree with TRBD1. Germline V CDR1 and CDR2: MDHEN, SYDVKM. V trimming: 4 bases; J trimming: 6 bases; junction bases outside the gene matches: 12. CDR3 size: 16 residues. The CDR3 here is CASSSLRGQGTGEQYV. The CDR3 coding sequence is TGTGCCAGCAGTTCCTTAAGGGGACAGGGGACGGGCGAGCAGTACGTC.

This clonotype was seen at least ten times. The chain recombines TRBV7-2 with TRBJ1-1; D remains unclear. Deletions cut 4 bases from V and 1 base from J, with 7 bases between. This CDR3 is built from 13 residues. CDR1 and CDR2 from the germline V gene are SGHTA and FQGNSA. CDR3 protein: CASSYVWNTEAFF. The CDR3 DNA is TGTGCCAGCAGCTACGTTTGGAACACTGAAGCTTTCTTT.

Sample share makes this clonotype medium-sized. The chain is built from TRBV5-6 and TRBJ2-2; D might be TRBD1 (6 bases). V was clipped by 4 bases and J by 2 bases, with 12 bases between them. Germline CDR1 SGHDT, CDR2 YYEEEE. The length of the CDR3 is 15 residues. CDR3 loop: CASSLGGTNTGELFF. The CDR3, as DNA: TGTGCCAGCAGCCTAGGGGGAACCAACACCGGGGAGCTGTTTTTT.

This clonotype ranks as medium-sized. The gene calls are TRBV27 and TRBJ2-7, with 8 bases identical to TRBD2. The germline gives CDR1 MNHEY, CDR2 SMNVEV (reference sequence). V trimming: 0 bases; J trimming: 5 bases; junction bases outside the gene matches: 6. The CDR3 runs to 15 residues. The CDR3 loop is CASSLSTGGPHEQYF. The CDR3 DNA reads as TGTGCCAGCAGTTTATCAACGGGAGGGCCCCACGAGCAGTACTTC.

This clonotype was recorded many times. This chain uses TRBV20-1 with TRBJ1-2; D is ambiguous. Germline CDR1 is DFQATT and CDR2 is SNEGSKA (reference sequence). V lost 4 bases and J 4 bases, leaving 13 bases between the germline ends. The CDR3 is 13 residues long. The chain's CDR3 is CSATAPGIYGYTF. The CDR3, as DNA: TGCAGTGCTACCGCCCCGGGGATCTATGGCTACACCTTC.